This T cell receptor (beta chain) comes out of a study of cytomegalovirus exposure and HLA in healthy donors. Study-level findings and limits: It was only CMV serostatus that was available as immune exposure information. About 87% or about 30% of the time was how often most TCR beta V segments were productive, according to an earlier analysis. Looking again later, the authors saw that most CMV-associated TCR beta chains seemed HLA-restricted. A likely sequencing artifact accounted for one observed cluster of highly shared sequence variants.

Primers included in the PCR were 60 Vbeta and 13 Jbeta primers. TCRdb's table, derived via immunoSEQ multiplex PCR, lists solely in-frame clones and lacks some. The sample holds around 140,000 clones; about 84% are singletons and the top ten take around 6.6%. Trimming took 1 base from V and 0 from J, leaving 10 bases between them. Germline V gene sequence: CDR1 SGHDT, CDR2 YYEEEE. CDR3 size: 16 residues. Remarks on this clone: Its target is not known.

The receptor comes from a woman between 40 and 55 years old in good health and CMV-seropositive. This rearrangement joins TRBV5-6 to TRBJ2-2; TRBD2 is a possible D gene (5 bases). Sequencing was done on a sample of PBMCs. The CDR3 loop reads CASSLLGDPNTGELFF. CDR3 nucleotide sequence: TGTGCCAGCAGCTTGTTGGGAGACCCGAACACCGGGGAGCTGTTTTTT.